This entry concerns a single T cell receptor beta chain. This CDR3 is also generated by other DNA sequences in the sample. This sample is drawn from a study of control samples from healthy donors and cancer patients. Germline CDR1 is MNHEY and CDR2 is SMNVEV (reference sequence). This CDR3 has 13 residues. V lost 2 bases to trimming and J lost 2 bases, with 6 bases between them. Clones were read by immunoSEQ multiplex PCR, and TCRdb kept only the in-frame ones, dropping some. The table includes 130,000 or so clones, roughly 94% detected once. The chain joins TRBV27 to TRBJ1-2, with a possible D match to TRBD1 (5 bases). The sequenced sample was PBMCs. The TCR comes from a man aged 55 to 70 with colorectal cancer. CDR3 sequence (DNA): TGTGCCAGCAGTTTAGGGGGGAACTATGGCTACACCTTC. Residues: CASSLGGNYGYTF.